These T cell receptor beta chains were read from a single sample in a study of shared clonotypes between healthy human individuals. Sequenced by immunoSEQ multiplex PCR; TCRdb stores in-frame clones only, minus some. Of 2 million to 3 million clones in the sample, 80% to 95% were seen once. Sequencing was done on a sample of naive CD4+ T cells from PBMCs. The source is a young man in good health. Some clones in this sample may be carry-over from other donors' samples. Each CDR3 is given with its conserved first and last residue. A D gene is named only where the DNA matches it firmly. Not all rows give a size; the values are once, few, many and, for expanded clones, a class.

size | J | V | D | length | CDR3 | DNA
- | TRBJ2-7 | TRBV5-1 | TRBD2 | 15 | CASGGLAGGADEQYF | TGCGCCAGCGGAGGACTAGCGGGAGGGGCCGACGAGCAGTACTTC
- | TRBJ2-1 | TRBV11-2 | - | 16 | CASTTFRGGSYNEQFF | TGTGCCAGCACAACCTTTAGGGGCGGATCCTACAATGAGCAGTTCTTC
- | TRBJ2-1 | TRBV2 | - | 11 | CASRPGNEQFF | TGTGCCAGCAGGCCCGGGAATGAGCAGTTCTTC
- | TRBJ2-5 | TRBV27 | - | 16 | CASSSTSESRGETQYF | TGTGCCAGCAGTTCTACTAGCGAGTCCAGGGGTGAGACCCAGTACTTC
- | TRBJ1-3 | TRBV7-8 | - | 15 | CASSLEAVSGNTIYF | TGTGCCAGCAGCTTGGAGGCCGTATCTGGAAACACCATATATTTT
- | TRBJ2-2 | TRBV9 | - | 17 | CASSAWGKGEDTGELFF | TGTGCCAGCAGCGCATGGGGAAAGGGAGAAGACACCGGGGAGCTGTTTTTT
- | TRBJ2-2 | TRBV7-9 | - | 18 | CASSFRTNRKLTAGELFF | TGTGCCAGCAGCTTCCGGACTAACCGTAAATTAACAGCCGGGGAGCTGTTTTTT
- | TRBJ1-2 | TRBV28 | TRBD1 | 16 | CASSSTGTGPVYGYTF | TGTGCCAGCAGTTCCACCGGGACAGGGCCCGTCTATGGCTACACCTTC
- | TRBJ1-1 | TRBV5-1 | - | 12 | CASSRGMTEAFF | TGCGCCAGCAGCAGGGGTATGACTGAAGCTTTCTTT
- | TRBJ1-2 | TRBV7-2 | - | 13 | CASSLLTVQAGTF | TGTGCCAGCAGCTTATTGACGGTTCAGGCGGGCACCTTC
once | TRBJ2-7 | TRBV19 | TRBD1 | 15 | CASSRDRAFGSEQYF | TGTGCCAGTAGCAGGGACAGGGCTTTCGGTAGCGAGCAGTACTTC
- | TRBJ2-5 | TRBV7-9 | - | 13 | CASSLVPGETQYF | TGTGCCAGCAGCTTAGTACCGGGCGAGACCCAGTACTTC
- | TRBJ1-3 | TRBV5-3 | - | 14 | CASSLDSSGNTIYF | TGTGCCAGCAGCCTGGACAGCTCTGGAAACACCATATATTTT
- | TRBJ2-1 | TRBV18 | - | 13 | CASSPYWDNEQFF | TGTGCCAGCTCCCCGTACTGGGACAATGAGCAGTTCTTC
- | TRBJ1-2 | TRBV30 | - | 12 | CAWIQTPYGYTF | TGTGCCTGGATTCAGACCCCCTATGGCTACACCTTC
- | TRBJ1-1 | TRBV28 | - | 15 | CASSRRGRANTEAFF | TGTGCCAGCAGCCGTAGGGGACGGGCGAACACTGAAGCTTTCTTT
- | TRBJ1-6 | TRBV5-1 | - | 17 | CASSSGTQLGGYRPLHF | TGCGCCAGCAGCTCTGGGACTCAACTGGGTGGCTATAGACCCCTCCACTTT
- | TRBJ1-2 | TRBV19 | TRBD1 | 15 | CASSSKGAPLYGYTF | TGTGCCAGTAGTTCTAAGGGGGCACCCTTATATGGCTACACCTTC
- | TRBJ2-5 | TRBV29-1 | - | 14 | CSVGGQLVRETQYF | TGCAGCGTTGGTGGCCAGTTAGTGCGAGAGACCCAGTACTTC
- | TRBJ2-2 | TRBV5-1 | - | 15 | CASSLVDLRDGELFF | TGCGCCAGCAGCTTGGTGGACCTAAGGGACGGGGAGCTGTTTTTT
- | TRBJ1-2 | TRBV14 | - | 15 | CASSQVFGAGYGYTF | TGTGCCAGCAGCCAAGTTTTTGGGGCAGGCTATGGCTACACCTTC
- | TRBJ1-3 | TRBV5-1 | - | 16 | CASSLAGISSGNTIYF | TGCGCCAGCAGCTTGGCCGGGATTAGCTCTGGAAACACCATATATTTT
- | TRBJ1-4 | TRBV5-1 | - | 14 | CASSLGQNNEKLFF | TGCGCCAGCAGCTTGGGCCAGAACAATGAAAAACTGTTTTTT
once | TRBJ2-7 | TRBV5-4 | TRBD1 | 18 | CASSPGTVAFGSVYEQYF | TGTGCCAGCAGCCCCGGGACAGTTGCCTTCGGGTCGGTCTACGAGCAGTACTTC
- | TRBJ2-1 | TRBV9 | - | 14 | CASSVFPSYNEQFF | TGTGCCAGCAGCGTTTTCCCCTCCTACAATGAGCAGTTCTTC
- | TRBJ1-2 | TRBV28 | - | 14 | CASSWGSANYGYTF | TGTGCCAGCAGTTGGGGATCGGCTAACTATGGCTACACCTTC
- | TRBJ2-6 | TRBV28 | TRBD2 | 18 | CASSSFSGRASGANVLTF | TGTGCCAGCAGTTCCTTTAGCGGGAGGGCCTCCGGGGCCAACGTCCTGACTTTC
- | TRBJ1-5 | TRBV28 | - | 16 | CASSRLLGGSVGPQHF | TGTGCCAGCAGCCGCCTGCTGGGGGGTTCAGTGGGGCCCCAGCATTTT
few | TRBJ1-1 | TRBV19 | - | 12 | CASSIEFSEAFF | TGTGCCAGTAGTATAGAGTTCTCTGAAGCTTTCTTT
- | TRBJ2-4 | TRBV28 | - | 14 | CASSLDGSRNIQYF | TGTGCCAGCAGTTTAGACGGCAGCAGAAACATTCAGTACTTC
- | TRBJ2-5 | TRBV20-1 | - | 11 | CSAILAETQYF | TGCAGTGCTATCTTGGCAGAGACCCAGTACTTC
- | TRBJ1-1 | TRBV9 | - | 14 | CASSASPGITEAFF | TGTGCCAGCAGCGCCTCTCCGGGAATCACTGAAGCTTTCTTT
- | TRBJ2-4 | TRBV27 | - | 15 | CASSSRLGGKNIQYF | TGTGCCAGCAGTTCCCGTCTCGGCGGGAAAAACATTCAGTACTTC
- | TRBJ2-2 | TRBV28 | TRBD2 | 15 | CASSLLADFTGELFF | TGTGCCAGCAGTTTACTAGCGGACTTCACCGGGGAGCTGTTTTTT
- | TRBJ1-1 | TRBV5-6 | TRBD1 | 16 | CASSLGPRGTGTEAFF | TGTGCCAGCAGCTTGGGTCCCAGGGGGACGGGCACTGAAGCTTTCTTT
- | TRBJ1-4 | TRBV18 | - | 14 | CASSLRRGEEKLFF | TGTGCCAGCTCACTCCGTCGAGGGGAGGAAAAACTGTTTTTT